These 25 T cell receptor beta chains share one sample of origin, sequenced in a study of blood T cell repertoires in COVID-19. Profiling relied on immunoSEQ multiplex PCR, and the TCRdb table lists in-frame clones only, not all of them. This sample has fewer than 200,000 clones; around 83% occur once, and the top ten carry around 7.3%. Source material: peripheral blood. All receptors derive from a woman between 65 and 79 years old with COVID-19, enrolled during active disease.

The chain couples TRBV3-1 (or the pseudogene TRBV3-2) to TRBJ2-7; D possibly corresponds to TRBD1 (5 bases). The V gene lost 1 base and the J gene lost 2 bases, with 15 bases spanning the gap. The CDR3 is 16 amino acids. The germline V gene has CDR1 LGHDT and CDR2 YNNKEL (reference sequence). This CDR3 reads CASSQGGAVPTYEQYF. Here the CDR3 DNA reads TGTGCCAGCAGCCAAGGTGGGGCTGTTCCCACCTACGAGCAGTACTTC.

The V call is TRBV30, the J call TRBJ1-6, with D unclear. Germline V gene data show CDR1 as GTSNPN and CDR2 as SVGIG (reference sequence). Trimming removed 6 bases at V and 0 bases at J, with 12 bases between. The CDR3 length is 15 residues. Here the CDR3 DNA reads TGTGCCTGCCGCCCCTCTAGCTCCTATAATTCACCCCTCCACTTT. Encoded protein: CACRPSSSYNSPLHF.

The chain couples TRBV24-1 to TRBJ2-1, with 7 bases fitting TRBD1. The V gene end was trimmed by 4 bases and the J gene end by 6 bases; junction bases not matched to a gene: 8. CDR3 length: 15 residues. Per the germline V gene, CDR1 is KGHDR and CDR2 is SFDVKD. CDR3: CATSEARQGLNEQFF. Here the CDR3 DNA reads TGTGCCACCAGTGAAGCCCGACAGGGTCTCAATGAGCAGTTCTTC.

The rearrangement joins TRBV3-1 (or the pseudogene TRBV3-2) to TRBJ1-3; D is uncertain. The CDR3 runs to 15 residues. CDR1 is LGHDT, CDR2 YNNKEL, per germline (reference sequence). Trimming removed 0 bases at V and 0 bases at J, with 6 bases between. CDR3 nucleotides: TGTGCCAGCAGCCAAGAACTGAACTCTGGAAACACCATATATTTT. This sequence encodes CASSQELNSGNTIYF.

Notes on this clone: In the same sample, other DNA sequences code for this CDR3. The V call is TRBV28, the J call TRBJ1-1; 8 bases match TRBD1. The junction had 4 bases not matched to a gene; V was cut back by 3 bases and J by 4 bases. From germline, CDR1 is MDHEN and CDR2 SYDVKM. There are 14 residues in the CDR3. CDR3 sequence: CASSFRGLLTEAFF. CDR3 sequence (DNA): TGTGCCAGCAGTTTCAGGGGGCTCCTCACTGAAGCTTTCTTT. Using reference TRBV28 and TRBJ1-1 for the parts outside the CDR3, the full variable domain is DVKVTQSSRYLVKRTGEKVFLECVQDMDHENMFWYRQDPGLGLRLIYFSYDVKMKEKGDIPEGYSVSREKKERFSLILESASTNQTSMYLCASSFRGLLTEAFFGQGTRLTVV.

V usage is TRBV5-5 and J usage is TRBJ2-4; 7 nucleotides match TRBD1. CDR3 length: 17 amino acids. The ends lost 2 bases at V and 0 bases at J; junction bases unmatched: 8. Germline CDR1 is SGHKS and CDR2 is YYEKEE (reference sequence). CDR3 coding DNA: TGTGCCAGCAGCTTCCCTCAGGGGGAACTAGCCAAAAACATTCAGTACTTC. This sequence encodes CASSFPQGELAKNIQYF.

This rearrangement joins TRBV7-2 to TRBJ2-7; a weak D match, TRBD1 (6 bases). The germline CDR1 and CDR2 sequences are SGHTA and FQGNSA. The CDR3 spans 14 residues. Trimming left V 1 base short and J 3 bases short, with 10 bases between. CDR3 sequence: CASSLGQGNYEQYF. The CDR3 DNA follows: TGTGCCAGCAGCTTAGGGCAGGGGAACTACGAGCAGTACTTC.

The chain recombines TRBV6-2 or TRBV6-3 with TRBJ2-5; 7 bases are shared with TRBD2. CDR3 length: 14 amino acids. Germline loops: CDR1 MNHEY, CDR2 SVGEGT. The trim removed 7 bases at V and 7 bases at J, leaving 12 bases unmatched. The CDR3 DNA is TGTGCCAGCACCCCAAGCGGGGTCCGGGGGACCCAGTACTTC. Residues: CASTPSGVRGTQYF.

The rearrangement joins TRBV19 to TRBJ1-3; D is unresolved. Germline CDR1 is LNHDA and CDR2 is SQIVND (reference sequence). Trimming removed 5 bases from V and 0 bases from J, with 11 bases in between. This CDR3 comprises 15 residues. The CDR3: CASSPDIRSGNTIYF. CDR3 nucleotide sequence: TGTGCCAGTAGTCCCGACATCCGCTCTGGAAACACCATATATTTT. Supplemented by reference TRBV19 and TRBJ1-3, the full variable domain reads DGGITQSPKYLFRKEGQNVTLSCEQNLNHDAMYWYRQDPGQGLRLIYYSQIVNDFQKGDIAEGYSVSREKKESFPLTVTSAQKNPTAFYLCASSPDIRSGNTIYFGEGSWLTVV.

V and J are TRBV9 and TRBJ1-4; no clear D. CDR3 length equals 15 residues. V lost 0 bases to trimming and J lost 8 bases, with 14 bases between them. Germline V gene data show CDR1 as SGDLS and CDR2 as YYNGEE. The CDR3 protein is CASSVGRLENEKLFF. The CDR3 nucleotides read TGTGCCAGCAGCGTAGGCAGGCTGGAAAACGAAAAACTGTTTTTT.

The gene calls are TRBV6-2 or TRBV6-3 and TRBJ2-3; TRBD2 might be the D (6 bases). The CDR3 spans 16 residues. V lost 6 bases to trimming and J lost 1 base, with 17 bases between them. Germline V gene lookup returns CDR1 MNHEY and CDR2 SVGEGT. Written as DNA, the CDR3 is TGTGCCAGCAGCCTCTCCCTCGGGAGACGCACAGATACGCAGTATTTT. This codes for CASSLSLGRRTDTQYF.

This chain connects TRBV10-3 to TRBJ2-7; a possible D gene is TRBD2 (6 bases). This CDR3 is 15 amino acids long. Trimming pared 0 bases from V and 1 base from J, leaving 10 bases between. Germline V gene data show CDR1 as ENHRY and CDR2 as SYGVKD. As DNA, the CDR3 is TGTGCCATCAGTGAGTCGGGGGGAGTTTCCTACGAGCAGTACTTC. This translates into CAISESGGVSYEQYF.

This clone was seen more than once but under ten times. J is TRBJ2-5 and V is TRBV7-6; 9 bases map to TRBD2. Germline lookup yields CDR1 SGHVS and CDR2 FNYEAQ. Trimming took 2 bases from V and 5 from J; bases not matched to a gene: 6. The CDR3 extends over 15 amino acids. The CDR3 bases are TGTGCCAGCAGCTTAATTAGCGGGAGTGTTGAGACCCAGTACTTC. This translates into CASSLISGSVETQYF. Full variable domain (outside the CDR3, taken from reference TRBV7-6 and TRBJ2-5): GAGVSQSPRYKVTKRGQDVALRCDPISGHVSLYWYRQALGQGPEFLTYFNYEAQQDKSGLPNDRFSAERPEGSISTLTIQRTEQRDSAMYRCASSLISGSVETQYFGPGTRLLVL.

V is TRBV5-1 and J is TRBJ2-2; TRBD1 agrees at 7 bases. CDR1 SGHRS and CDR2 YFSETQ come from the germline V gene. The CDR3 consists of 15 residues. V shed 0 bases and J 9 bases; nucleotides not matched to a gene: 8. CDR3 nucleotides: TGCGCCAGCAGCTTGGCCGGGCAGGGGGACCGGGAGCTGTTTTTT. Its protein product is CASSLAGQGDRELFF.

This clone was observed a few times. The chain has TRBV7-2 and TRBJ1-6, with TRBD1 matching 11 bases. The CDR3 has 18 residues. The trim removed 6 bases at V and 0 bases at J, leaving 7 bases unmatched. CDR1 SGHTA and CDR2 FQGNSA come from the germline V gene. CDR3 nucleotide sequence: TGTGCCAGCAGTCCTCGGGACAGGGGGAGCTCCTATAATTCACCCCTCCACTTT. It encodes CASSPRDRGSSYNSPLHF.

This chain's CDR3 is CASSFDSVYEQYF. The CDR3 coding sequence is TGTGCCAGCAGTTTTGACTCCGTCTACGAGCAGTACTTC. The chain joins TRBV28 to TRBJ2-7; D is ambiguous. With 3 bases removed from V and 3 bases from J, the gap between germline ends came to 9 bases. The germline gives CDR1 MDHEN, CDR2 SYDVKM. The CDR3 extends over 13 amino acids.

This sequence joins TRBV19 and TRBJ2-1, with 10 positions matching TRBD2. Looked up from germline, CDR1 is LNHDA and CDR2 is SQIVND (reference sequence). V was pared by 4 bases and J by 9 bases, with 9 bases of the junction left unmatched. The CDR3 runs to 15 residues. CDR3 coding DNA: TGTGCCAGTAGTACGCAGGGACTAGCGTCCGGTGAGCAGTTCTTC. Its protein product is CASSTQGLASGEQFF. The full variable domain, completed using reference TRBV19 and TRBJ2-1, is DGGITQSPKYLFRKEGQNVTLSCEQNLNHDAMYWYRQDPGQGLRLIYYSQIVNDFQKGDIAEGYSVSREKKESFPLTVTSAQKNPTAFYLCASSTQGLASGEQFFGPGTRLTVL.

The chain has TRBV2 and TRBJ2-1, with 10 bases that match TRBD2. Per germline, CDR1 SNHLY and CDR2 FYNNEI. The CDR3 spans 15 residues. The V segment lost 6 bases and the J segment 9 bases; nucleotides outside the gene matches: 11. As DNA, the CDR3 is TGTGCCAGCAGCGGCGAGGGACTAGCGATTGGTGAGCAGTTCTTC. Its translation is CASSGEGLAIGEQFF.

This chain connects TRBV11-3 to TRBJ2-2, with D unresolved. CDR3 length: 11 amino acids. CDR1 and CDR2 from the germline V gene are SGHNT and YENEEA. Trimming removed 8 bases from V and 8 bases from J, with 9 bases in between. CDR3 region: CASSKEGELFF. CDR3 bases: TGTGCCAGCTCCAAAGAGGGGGAGCTGTTTTTT.

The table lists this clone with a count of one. The CDR3 region has the DNA TGCAGCGTTGAGGGTCTAGCGGGAGGGTACGAGCAGTACTTC. It specifies CSVEGLAGGYEQYF. The rearrangement uses TRBV29-1 and TRBJ2-7, with 12 bases matching TRBD2. The CDR3 has 14 amino acids. J gave up 4 bases and V 3 bases, and 4 bases lay outside the gene matches. Germline CDR1 and CDR2: SQVTM and ANQGSEA.

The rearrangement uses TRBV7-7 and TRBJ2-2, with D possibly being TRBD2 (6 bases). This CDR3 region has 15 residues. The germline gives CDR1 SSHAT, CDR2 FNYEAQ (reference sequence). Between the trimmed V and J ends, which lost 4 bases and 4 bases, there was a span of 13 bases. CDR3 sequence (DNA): TGTGCCAGCAGCTCCCCGGGAGCGGGCACCGGGGAGCTGTTTTTT. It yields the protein CASSSPGAGTGELFF.

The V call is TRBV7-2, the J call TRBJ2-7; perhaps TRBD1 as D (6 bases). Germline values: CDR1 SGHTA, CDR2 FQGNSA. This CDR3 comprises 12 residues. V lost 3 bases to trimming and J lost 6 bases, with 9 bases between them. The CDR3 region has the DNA TGTGCCAGCAGCTTTCAGGGGTCCGAGCAGTACTTC. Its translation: CASSFQGSEQYF. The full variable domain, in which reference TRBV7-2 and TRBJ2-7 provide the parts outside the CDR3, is GAGVSQSPSNKVTEKGKDVELRCDPISGHTALYWYRQSLGQGLEFLIYFQGNSAPDKSGLPSDRFSAERTGGSVSTLTIQRTQQEDSAVYLCASSFQGSEQYFGPGTRLTVT.

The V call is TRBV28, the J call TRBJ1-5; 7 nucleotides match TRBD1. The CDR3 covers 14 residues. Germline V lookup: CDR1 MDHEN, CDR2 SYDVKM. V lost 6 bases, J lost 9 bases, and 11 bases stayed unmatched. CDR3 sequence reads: CASSLTGLPRPQHF. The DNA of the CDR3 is TGTGCCAGCAGCCTGACAGGGCTCCCTCGGCCCCAGCATTTT.

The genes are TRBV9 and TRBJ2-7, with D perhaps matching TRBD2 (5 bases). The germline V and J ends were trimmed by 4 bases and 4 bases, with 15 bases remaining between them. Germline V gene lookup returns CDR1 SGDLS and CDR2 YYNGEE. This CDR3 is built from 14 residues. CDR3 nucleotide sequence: TGTGCCAGCAGCCCGCCTGGGAGTGGGTACGAGCAGTACTTC. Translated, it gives CASSPPGSGYEQYF.

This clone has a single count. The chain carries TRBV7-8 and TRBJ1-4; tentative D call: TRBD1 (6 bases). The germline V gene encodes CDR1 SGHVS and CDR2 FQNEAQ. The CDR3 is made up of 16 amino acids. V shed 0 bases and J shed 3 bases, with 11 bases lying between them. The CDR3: CASSLARGGANEKLFF. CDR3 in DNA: TGTGCCAGCAGCTTAGCGAGAGGGGGGGCTAATGAAAAACTGTTTTTT.